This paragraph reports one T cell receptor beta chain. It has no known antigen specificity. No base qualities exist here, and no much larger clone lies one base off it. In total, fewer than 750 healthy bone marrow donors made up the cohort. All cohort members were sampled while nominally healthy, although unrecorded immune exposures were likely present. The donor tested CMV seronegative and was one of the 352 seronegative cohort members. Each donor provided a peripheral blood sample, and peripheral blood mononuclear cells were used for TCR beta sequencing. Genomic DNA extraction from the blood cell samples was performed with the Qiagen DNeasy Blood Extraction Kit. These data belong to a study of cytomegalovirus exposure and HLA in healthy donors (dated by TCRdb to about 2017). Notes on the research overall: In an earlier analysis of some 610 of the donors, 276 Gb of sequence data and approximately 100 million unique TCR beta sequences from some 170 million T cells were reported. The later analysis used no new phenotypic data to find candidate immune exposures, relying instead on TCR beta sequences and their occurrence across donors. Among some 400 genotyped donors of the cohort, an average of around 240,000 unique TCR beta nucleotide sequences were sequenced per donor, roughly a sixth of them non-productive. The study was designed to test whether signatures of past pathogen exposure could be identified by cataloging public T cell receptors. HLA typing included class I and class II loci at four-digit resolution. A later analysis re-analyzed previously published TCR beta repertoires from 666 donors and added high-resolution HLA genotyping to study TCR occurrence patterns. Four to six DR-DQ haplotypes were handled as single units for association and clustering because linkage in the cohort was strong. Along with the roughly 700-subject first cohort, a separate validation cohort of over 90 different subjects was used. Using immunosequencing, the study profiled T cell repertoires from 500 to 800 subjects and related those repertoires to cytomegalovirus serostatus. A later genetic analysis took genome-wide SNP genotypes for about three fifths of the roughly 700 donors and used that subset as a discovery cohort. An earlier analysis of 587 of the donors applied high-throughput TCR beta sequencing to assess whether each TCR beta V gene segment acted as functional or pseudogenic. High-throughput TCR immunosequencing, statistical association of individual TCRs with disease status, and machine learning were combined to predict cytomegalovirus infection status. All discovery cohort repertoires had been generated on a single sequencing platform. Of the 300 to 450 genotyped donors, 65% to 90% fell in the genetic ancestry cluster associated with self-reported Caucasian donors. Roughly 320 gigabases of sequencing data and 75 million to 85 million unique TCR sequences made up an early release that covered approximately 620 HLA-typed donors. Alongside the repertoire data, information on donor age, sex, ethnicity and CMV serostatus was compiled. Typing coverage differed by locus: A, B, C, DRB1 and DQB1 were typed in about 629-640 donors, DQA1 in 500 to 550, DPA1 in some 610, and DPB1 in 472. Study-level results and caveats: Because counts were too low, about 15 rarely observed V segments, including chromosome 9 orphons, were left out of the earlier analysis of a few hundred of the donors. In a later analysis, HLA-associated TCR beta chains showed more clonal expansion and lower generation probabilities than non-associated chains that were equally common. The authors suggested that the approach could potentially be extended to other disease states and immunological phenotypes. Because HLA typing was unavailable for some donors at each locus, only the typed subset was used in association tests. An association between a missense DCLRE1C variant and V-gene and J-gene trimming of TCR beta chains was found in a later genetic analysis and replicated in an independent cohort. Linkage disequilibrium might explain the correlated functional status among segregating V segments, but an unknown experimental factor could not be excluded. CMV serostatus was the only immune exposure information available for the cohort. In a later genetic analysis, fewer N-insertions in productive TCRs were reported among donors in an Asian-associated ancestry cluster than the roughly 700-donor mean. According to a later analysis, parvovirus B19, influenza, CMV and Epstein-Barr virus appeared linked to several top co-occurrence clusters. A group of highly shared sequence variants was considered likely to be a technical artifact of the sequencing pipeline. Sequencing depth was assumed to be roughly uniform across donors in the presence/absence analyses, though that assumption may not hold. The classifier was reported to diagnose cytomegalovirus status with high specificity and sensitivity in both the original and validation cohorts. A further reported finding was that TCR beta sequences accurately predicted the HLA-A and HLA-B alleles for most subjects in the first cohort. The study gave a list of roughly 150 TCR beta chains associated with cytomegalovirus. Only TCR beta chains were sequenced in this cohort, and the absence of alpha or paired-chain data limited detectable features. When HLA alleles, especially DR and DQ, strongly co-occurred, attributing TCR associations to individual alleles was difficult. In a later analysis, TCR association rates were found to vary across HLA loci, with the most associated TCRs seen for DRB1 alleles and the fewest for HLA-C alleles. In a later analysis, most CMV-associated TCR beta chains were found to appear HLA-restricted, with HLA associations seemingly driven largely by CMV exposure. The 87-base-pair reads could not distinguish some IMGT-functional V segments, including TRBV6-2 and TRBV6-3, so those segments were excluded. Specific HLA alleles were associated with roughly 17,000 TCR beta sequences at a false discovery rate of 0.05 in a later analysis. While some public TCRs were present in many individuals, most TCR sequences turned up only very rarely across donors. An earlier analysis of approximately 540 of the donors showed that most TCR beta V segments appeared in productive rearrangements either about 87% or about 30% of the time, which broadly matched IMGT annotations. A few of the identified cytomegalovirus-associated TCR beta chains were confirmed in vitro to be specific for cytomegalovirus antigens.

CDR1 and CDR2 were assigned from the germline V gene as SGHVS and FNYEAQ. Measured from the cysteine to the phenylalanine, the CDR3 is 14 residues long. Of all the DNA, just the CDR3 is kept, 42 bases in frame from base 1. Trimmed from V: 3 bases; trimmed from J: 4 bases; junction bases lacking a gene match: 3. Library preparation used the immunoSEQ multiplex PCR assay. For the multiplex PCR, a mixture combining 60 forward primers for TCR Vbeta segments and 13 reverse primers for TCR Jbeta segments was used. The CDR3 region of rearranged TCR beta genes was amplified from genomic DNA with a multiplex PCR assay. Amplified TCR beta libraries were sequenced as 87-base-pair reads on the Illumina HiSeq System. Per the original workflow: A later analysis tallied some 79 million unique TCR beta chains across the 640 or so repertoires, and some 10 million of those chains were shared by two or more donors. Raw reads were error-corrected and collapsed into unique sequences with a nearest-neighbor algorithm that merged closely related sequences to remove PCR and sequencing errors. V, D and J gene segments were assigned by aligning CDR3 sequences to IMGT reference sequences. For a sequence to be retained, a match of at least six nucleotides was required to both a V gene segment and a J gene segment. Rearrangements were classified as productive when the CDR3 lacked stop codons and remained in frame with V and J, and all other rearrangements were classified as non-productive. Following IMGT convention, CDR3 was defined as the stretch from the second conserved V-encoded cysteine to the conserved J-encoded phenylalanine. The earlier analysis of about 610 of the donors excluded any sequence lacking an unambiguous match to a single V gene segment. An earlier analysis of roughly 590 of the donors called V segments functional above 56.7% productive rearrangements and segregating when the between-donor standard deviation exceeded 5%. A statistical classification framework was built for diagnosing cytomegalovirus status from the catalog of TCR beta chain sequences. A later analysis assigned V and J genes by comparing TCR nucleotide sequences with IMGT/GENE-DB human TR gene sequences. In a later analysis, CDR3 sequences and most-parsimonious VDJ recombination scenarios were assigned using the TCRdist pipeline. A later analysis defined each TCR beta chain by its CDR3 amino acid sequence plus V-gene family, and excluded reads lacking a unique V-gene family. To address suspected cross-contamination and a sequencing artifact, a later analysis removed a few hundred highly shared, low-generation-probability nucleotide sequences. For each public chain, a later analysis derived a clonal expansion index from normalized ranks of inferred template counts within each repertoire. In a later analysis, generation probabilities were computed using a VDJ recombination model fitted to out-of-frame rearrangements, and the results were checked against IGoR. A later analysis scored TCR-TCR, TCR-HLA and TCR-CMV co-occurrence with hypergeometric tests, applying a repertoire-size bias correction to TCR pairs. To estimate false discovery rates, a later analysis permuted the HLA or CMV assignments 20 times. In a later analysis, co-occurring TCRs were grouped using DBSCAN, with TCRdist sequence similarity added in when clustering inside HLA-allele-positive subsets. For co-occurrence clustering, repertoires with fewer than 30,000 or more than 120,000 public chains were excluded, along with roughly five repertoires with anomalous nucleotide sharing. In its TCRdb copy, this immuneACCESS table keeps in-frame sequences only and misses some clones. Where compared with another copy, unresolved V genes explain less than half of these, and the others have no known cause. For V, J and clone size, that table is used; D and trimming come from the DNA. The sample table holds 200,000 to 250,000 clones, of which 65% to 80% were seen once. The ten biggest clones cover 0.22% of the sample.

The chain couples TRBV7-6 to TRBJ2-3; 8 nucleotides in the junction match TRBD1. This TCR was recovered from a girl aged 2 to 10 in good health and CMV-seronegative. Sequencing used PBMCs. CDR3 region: CASSFGQGSDTQYF. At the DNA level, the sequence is TGTGCCAGCAGCTTCGGACAGGGCTCAGATACGCAGTATTTT.